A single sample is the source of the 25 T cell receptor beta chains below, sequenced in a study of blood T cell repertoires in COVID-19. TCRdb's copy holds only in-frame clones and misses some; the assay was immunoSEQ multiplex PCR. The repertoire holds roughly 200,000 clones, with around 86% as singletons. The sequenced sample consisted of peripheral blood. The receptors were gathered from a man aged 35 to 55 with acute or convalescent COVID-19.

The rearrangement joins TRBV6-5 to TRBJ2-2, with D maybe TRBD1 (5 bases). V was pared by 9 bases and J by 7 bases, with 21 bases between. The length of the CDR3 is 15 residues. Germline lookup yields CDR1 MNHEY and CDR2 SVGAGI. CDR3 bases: TGTGCCAGTAACCCTCCAGGGATTAAGGACGGGGAGCTGTTTTTT. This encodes CASNPPGIKDGELFF.

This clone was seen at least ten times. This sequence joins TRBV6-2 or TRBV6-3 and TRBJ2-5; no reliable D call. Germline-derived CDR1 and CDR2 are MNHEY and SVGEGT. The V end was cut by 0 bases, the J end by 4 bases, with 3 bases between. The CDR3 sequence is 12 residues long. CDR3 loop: CASSYSLETQYF. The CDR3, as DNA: TGTGCCAGCAGTTACTCCCTAGAGACCCAGTACTTC.

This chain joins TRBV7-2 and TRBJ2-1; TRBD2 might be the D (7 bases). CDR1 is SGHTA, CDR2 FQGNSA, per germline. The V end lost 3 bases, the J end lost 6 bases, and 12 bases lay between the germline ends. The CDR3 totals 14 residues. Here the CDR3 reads CASSFGGAPNEQFF. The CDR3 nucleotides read TGTGCCAGCAGCTTTGGGGGGGCCCCCAATGAGCAGTTCTTC. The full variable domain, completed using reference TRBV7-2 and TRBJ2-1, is GAGVSQSPSNKVTEKGKDVELRCDPISGHTALYWYRQSLGQGLEFLIYFQGNSAPDKSGLPSDRFSAERTGGSVSTLTIQRTQQEDSAVYLCASSFGGAPNEQFFGPGTRLTVL.

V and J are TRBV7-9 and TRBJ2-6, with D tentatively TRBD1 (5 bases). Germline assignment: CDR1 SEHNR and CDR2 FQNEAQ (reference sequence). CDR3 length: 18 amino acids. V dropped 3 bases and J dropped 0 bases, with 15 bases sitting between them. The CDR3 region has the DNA TGTGCCAGCAGCTTTTTCCCAGGGTATCCCTCTGGGGCCAACGTCCTGACTTTC. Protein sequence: CASSFFPGYPSGANVLTF.

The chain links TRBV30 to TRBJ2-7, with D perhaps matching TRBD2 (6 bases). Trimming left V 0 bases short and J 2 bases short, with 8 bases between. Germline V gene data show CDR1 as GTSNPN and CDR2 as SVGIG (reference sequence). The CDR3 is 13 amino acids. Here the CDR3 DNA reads TGTGCCTGGAGTGTCGGGGGTCCCTACGAGCAGTACTTC. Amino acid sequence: CAWSVGGPYEQYF. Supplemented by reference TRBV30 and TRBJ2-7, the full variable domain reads SQTIHQWPATLVQPVGSPLSLECTVEGTSNPNLYWYRQAAGRGLQLLFYSVGIGQISSEVPQNLSASRPQDRQFILSSKKLLLSDSGFYLCAWSVGGPYEQYFGPGTRLTVT.

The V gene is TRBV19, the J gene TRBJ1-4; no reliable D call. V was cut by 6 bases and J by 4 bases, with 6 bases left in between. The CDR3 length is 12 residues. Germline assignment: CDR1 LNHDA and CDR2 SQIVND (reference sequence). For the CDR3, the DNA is TGTGCCAGTAGGGCATATAATGAAAAACTGTTTTTT. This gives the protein CASRAYNEKLFF.

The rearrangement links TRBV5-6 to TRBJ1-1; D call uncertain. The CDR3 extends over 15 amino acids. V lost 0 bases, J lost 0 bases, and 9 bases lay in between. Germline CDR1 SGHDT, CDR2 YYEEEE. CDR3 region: CASSLAMGLNTEAFF. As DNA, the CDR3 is TGTGCCAGCAGCTTGGCCATGGGCCTGAACACTGAAGCTTTCTTT.

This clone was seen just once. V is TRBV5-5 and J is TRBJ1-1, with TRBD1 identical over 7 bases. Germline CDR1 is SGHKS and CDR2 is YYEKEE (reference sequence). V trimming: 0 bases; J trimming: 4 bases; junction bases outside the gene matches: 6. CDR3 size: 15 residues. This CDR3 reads CASSLVDQGGTEAFF. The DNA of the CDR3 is TGTGCCAGCAGCTTGGTAGACCAGGGGGGCACTGAAGCTTTCTTT.

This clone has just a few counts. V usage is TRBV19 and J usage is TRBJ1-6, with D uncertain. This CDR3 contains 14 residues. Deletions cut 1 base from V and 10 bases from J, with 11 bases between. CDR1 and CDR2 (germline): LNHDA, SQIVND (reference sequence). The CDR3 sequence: CASSIAQAISPLHF. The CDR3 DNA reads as TGTGCCAGTAGTATAGCCCAGGCTATATCACCCCTCCACTTT.

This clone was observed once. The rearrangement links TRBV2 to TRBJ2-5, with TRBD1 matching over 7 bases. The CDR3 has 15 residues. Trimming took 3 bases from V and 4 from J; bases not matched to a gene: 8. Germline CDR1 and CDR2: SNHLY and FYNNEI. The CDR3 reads CASSEYRGSGETQYF. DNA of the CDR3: TGTGCCAGCAGTGAGTACAGGGGCAGCGGAGAGACCCAGTACTTC.

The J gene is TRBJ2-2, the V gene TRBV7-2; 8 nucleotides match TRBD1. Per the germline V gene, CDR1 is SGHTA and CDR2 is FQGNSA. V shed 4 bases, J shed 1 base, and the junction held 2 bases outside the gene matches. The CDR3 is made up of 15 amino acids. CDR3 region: CASSSRGQNTGELFF. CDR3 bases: TGTGCCAGCAGCTCCAGGGGGCAGAACACCGGGGAGCTGTTTTTT.

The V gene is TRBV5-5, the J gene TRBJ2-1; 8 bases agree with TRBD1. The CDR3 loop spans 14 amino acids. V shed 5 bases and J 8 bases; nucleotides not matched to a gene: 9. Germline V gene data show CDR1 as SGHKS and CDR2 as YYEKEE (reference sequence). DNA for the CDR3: TGTGCCAGCAGTTGGTTAGACAGGGGCTATGAGCAGTTCTTC. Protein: CASSWLDRGYEQFF.

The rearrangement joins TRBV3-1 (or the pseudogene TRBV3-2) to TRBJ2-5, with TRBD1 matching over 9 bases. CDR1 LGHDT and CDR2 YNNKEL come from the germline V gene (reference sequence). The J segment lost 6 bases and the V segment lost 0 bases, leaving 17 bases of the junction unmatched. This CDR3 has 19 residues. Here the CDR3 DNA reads TGTGCCAGCAGCCAAGATGAAGTTTCGAAGGACAGGGGTTTTCAGACCCAGTACTTC. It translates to CASSQDEVSKDRGFQTQYF.

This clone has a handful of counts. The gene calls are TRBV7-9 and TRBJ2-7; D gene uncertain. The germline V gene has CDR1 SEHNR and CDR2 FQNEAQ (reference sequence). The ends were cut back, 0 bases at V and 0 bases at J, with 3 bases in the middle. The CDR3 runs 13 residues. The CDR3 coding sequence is TGTGCCAGCAGCTTAGCCCTCTCCTACGAGCAGTACTTC. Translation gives CASSLALSYEQYF.

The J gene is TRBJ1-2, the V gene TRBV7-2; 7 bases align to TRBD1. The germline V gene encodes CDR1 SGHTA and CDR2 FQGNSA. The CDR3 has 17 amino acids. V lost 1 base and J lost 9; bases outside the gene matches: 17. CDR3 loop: CASSLVSGYGAGGRYTF. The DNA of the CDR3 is TGTGCCAGCAGCTTAGTTTCTGGTTATGGCGCAGGGGGTCGCTACACCTTC.

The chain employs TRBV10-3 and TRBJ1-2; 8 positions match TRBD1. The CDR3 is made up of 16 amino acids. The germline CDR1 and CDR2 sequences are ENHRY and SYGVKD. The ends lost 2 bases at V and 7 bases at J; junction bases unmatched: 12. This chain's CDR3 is CAISEVRDRGGGGYTF. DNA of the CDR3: TGTGCCATCAGTGAGGTCCGAGACAGGGGAGGTGGTGGCTACACCTTC.

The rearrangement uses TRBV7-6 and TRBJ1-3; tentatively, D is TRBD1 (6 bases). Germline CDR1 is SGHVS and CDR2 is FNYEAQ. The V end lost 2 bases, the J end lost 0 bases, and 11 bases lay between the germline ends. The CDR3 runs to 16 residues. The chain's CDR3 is CASSLREGGSGNTIYF. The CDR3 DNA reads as TGTGCCAGCAGCTTACGGGAGGGGGGCTCTGGAAACACCATATATTTT. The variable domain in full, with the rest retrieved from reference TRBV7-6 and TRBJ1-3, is GAGVSQSPRYKVTKRGQDVALRCDPISGHVSLYWYRQALGQGPEFLTYFNYEAQQDKSGLPNDRFSAERPEGSISTLTIQRTEQRDSAMYRCASSLREGGSGNTIYFGEGSWLTVV.

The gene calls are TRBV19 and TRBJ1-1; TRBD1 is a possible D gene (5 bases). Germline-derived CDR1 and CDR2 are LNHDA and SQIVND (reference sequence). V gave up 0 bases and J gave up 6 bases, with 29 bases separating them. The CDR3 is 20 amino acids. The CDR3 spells CASSIDSVTGKVGVFSEAFF. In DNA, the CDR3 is TGTGCCAGTAGTATAGATTCCGTTACCGGAAAAGTAGGGGTATTCTCTGAAGCTTTCTTT.

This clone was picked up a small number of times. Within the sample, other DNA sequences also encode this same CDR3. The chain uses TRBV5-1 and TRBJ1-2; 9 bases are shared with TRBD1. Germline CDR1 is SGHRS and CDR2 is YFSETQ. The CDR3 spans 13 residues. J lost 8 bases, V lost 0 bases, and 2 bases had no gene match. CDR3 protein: CASSLGQGGGYTF. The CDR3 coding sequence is TGCGCCAGCAGCTTGGGACAGGGGGGCGGCTACACCTTC.

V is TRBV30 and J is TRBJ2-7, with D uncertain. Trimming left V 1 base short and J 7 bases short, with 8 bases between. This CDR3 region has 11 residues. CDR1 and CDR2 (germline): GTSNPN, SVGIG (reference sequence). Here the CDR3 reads CAWSETLEQYF. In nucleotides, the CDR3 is TGTGCCTGGAGTGAGACTCTAGAGCAGTACTTC.

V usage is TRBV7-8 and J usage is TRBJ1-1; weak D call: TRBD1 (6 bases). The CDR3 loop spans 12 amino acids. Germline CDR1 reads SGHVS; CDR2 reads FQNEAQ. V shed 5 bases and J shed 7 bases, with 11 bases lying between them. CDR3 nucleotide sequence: TGTGCCAGCAGCGCCCGAGGGGGTGAAGCTTTCTTT. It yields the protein CASSARGGEAFF. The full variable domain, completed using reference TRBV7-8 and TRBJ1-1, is GAGVSQSPRYKVAKRGQDVALRCDPISGHVSLFWYQQALGQGPEFLTYFQNEAQLDKSGLPSDRFFAERPEGSVSTLKIQRTQQEDSAVYLCASSARGGEAFFGQGTRLTVV.

The CDR3 sequence: CASSLVRGQEQYF. The DNA of the CDR3 is TGTGCCAGCAGCTTGGTCAGGGGGCAAGAGCAGTACTTC. V usage is TRBV5-4 and J usage is TRBJ2-7; 8 nucleotides match TRBD1. The V and J ends lost 0 bases and 7 bases, in that order; junction bases with no gene match: 3. CDR1 and CDR2 from the germline V gene are SGHNT and YYREEE (reference sequence). The CDR3 extends over 13 amino acids. Full variable domain (remainder filled in from reference TRBV5-4 and TRBJ2-7): ETGVTQSPTHLIKTRGQQVTLRCSSQSGHNTVSWYQQALGQGPQFIFQYYREEENGRGNFPPRFSGLQFPNYSSELNVNALELDDSALYLCASSLVRGQEQYFGPGTRLTVT.

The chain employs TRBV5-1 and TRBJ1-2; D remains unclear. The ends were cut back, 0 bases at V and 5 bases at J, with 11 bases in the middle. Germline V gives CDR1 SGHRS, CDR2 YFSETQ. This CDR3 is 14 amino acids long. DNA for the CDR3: TGCGCCAGCAGCTTGGCCGCCAGTTTGTATGGCTACACCTTC. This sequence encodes CASSLAASLYGYTF.

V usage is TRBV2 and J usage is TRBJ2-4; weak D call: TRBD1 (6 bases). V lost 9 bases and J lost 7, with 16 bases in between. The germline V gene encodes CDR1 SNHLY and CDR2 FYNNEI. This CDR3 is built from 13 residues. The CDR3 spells CASNTGITNIQYF. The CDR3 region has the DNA TGTGCCAGTAATACAGGGATAACGAACATTCAGTACTTC.

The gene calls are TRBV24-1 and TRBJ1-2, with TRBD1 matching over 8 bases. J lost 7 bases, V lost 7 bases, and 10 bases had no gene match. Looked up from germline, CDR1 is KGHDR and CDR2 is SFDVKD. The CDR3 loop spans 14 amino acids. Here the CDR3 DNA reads TGTGCCACCAGCGGACAGGGAAAGGTTGGTGGCTACACCTTC. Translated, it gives CATSGQGKVGGYTF.